The 14 T cell receptor beta chains below come from one sample, sequenced in a study of siplizumab effects on memory and regulatory T cells. The method was immunoSEQ multiplex PCR; TCRdb's version includes in-frame clones alone and lacks a portion of them. The data show 110,000 or so clones, about 93% seen once. The sequencing sample was made of CD4+ T cells sorted from blood. Receptors originate from a human donor in good health.

The V and J genes are TRBV19 and TRBJ1-4; D possibly corresponds to TRBD1 (5 bases). V lost 10 bases and J lost 10, with 22 bases in between. The CDR3 is 14 residues long. Germline-derived CDR1 and CDR2 are LNHDA and SQIVND (reference sequence). CDR3 sequence reads: CATRQLWGEGKLFF. CDR3 DNA: TGTGCCACCCGACAATTATGGGGCGAAGGAAAACTGTTTTTT. Full variable domain (outside the CDR3, taken from reference TRBV19 and TRBJ1-4): DGGITQSPKYLFRKEGQNVTLSCEQNLNHDAMYWYRQDPGQGLRLIYYSQIVNDFQKGDIAEGYSVSREKKESFPLTVTSAQKNPTAFYLCATRQLWGEGKLFFGSGTQLSVL.

The chain joins TRBV18 to TRBJ1-5; no clear D gene. Between the trimmed V and J ends, which lost 4 bases and 0 bases, there was a span of 10 bases. Germline V CDR1 and CDR2: KGHSH, LQKENI. This CDR3 has 15 amino acids. Here the CDR3 reads CASSQSDGSNQPQHF. CDR3 sequence (DNA): TGTGCCAGCTCACAGTCGGACGGTAGCAATCAGCCCCAGCATTTT.

The chain carries TRBV30 and TRBJ2-7, with no clear D. The CDR3 contains 12 residues. Germline loops: CDR1 GTSNPN, CDR2 SVGIG (reference sequence). V dropped 0 bases and J dropped 4 bases, with 7 bases sitting between them. As DNA, the CDR3 is TGTGCCTGGAGTGTAGACGGATACGAGCAGTACTTC. It codes for CAWSVDGYEQYF.

This clone was picked up one time. This sequence joins TRBV19 and TRBJ2-3; no clear D gene. The CDR3 spans 15 residues. The germline V gene encodes CDR1 LNHDA and CDR2 SQIVND (reference sequence). The V end was cut by 4 bases, the J end by 0 bases, with 11 bases between. This CDR3 is CASSNSVASTDTQYF. The CDR3 DNA reads TGTGCCAGTAGTAATTCGGTCGCTAGCACAGATACGCAGTATTTT. The whole variable domain, filled in from reference TRBV19 and TRBJ2-3, reads DGGITQSPKYLFRKEGQNVTLSCEQNLNHDAMYWYRQDPGQGLRLIYYSQIVNDFQKGDIAEGYSVSREKKESFPLTVTSAQKNPTAFYLCASSNSVASTDTQYFGPGTRLTVL.

The rearrangement joins TRBV7-2 to TRBJ2-3, with D unclear. The CDR3 is 13 amino acids. Germline lookup yields CDR1 SGHTA and CDR2 FQGNSA. Trimming removed 5 bases at V and 0 bases at J, with 6 bases between. CDR3 bases: TGTGCCAGCAGCCCCGGGAGCACAGATACGCAGTATTTT. This gives the protein CASSPGSTDTQYF.

The CDR3 DNA sequence: TGTGCCAGTCGGCCGGGACAGGGATATCAGCCCCAGCATTTT. Its protein product is CASRPGQGYQPQHF. The V and J genes are TRBV19 and TRBJ1-5; TRBD1 matches 9 bases. Germline values: CDR1 LNHDA, CDR2 SQIVND (reference sequence). The CDR3 loop spans 14 amino acids. V shed 8 bases, J shed 5 bases, and the junction held 7 bases outside the gene matches.

Here the CDR3 reads CASSQVLAGDTGELFF. The CDR3 bases are TGCGCCAGCAGCCAAGTACTAGCGGGAGACACCGGGGAGCTGTTTTTT. The genes are TRBV4-1 and TRBJ2-2, with 11 bases fitting TRBD2. V lost 1 base to trimming and J lost 3 bases; unmatched junction nucleotides: 1. The V gene's germline CDR1 is MGHRA and CDR2 YSYEKL. CDR3 length: 16 amino acids.

V gene TRBV15 combines with J gene TRBJ1-1, with 7 positions matching TRBD1. CDR3 length equals 14 residues. V lost 2 bases, J lost 5 bases, and 5 bases stayed unmatched. The germline gives CDR1 LNHNV, CDR2 YYDKDF (reference sequence). CDR3 residues: CATSRMTGRTEAFF. CDR3 bases: TGTGCCACCAGCAGAATGACAGGGCGGACTGAAGCTTTCTTT.

This chain connects TRBV2 to TRBJ2-1; D may correspond to TRBD1 or TRBD2 (6 bases each). Germline CDR1 SNHLY, CDR2 FYNNEI. Trimming left V 4 bases short and J 15 bases short, with 19 bases between. This CDR3 contains 13 residues. In DNA form, the CDR3 reads TGTGCCAGCAGTGGGGGGGCCGGGGGCGCCACGTTCTTC. Translation gives CASSGGAGGATFF.

The chain carries TRBV19 and TRBJ1-2; no reliable D call. Per the germline V gene, CDR1 is LNHDA and CDR2 is SQIVND (reference sequence). The CDR3 loop spans 16 amino acids. Trimming pared 0 bases from V and 4 bases from J, leaving 15 bases between. The CDR3 nucleotides read TGTGCCAGTAGTATAGATCTTCTGGGAGCCCTCTATGGCTACACCTTC. It translates to CASSIDLLGALYGYTF.

The rearrangement uses TRBV19 and TRBJ2-1; 7 nucleotides align to TRBD2. The CDR3 has 17 residues. With 3 bases clipped from V and 8 bases from J, the junction kept 16 bases outside the gene matches. Germline V CDR1 and CDR2: LNHDA, SQIVND (reference sequence). CDR3 in DNA: TGTGCCAGTAGTATTCCGCGGAGGACGGGGGGACGGGATGAGCAGTTCTTC. Residues: CASSIPRRTGGRDEQFF.

The chain joins TRBV29-1 to TRBJ1-5; 11 bases map to TRBD1. V was pared by 4 bases and J by 6 bases, with 20 bases of the junction left unmatched. CDR1 is SQVTM and CDR2 is ANQGSEA in the germline V gene. CDR3 length equals 19 residues. CDR3 sequence reads: CSVGTGGVSRPLGSQPQHF. CDR3 in DNA: TGCAGCGTTGGGACAGGGGGCGTAAGTAGGCCTCTGGGGAGTCAGCCCCAGCATTTT.

This rearrangement joins TRBV27 to TRBJ2-5; D could derive from TRBD1 or TRBD2 (5 bases each). Deletions cut 2 bases from V and 4 bases from J, with 11 bases between. Germline V gives CDR1 MNHEY, CDR2 SMNVEV (reference sequence). The CDR3 contains 14 residues. The CDR3 protein is CASSLGRERETQYF. CDR3 nucleotide sequence: TGTGCCAGCAGTTTAGGCAGGGAGAGAGAGACCCAGTACTTC.

The chain recombines TRBV5-4 with TRBJ2-1; the match to TRBD2 covers 8 bases. Germline-derived CDR1 and CDR2 are SGHNT and YYREEE (reference sequence). CDR3 length: 14 residues. Trimming took 4 bases from V and 3 from J; bases not matched to a gene: 3. The CDR3 spells CASSRGGHYNEQFF. As DNA, the CDR3 is TGTGCCAGCAGCCGGGGGGGGCACTACAATGAGCAGTTCTTC.